The 15 T cell receptor beta chains presented below share a single source sample, sequenced in a study of beta chain features in type 1 diabetes. TCRB transcripts that were expressed got sequenced, as all of the isolated RNA had been reverse transcribed. The table came from immunoSEQ multiplex PCR; TCRdb's copy has only in-frame clones and leaves some out. Among hundreds of thousands of clones listed, 7.5% to 9% were seen once. The sequenced material came from central memory CD4+ T cells from blood. These TCRs come from a woman aged 18-30 years in good health.

The chain carries TRBV14 and TRBJ2-2; D may match TRBD1 or TRBD2 (5 bases each). From germline, CDR1 is SGHDN and CDR2 FVKESK. Deletions cut 3 bases from V and 0 bases from J, with 5 bases between. The CDR3 extends over 14 amino acids. The CDR3 coding sequence is TGTGCCAGCAGCCAGGGACCGAACACCGGGGAGCTGTTTTTT. Protein: CASSQGPNTGELFF.

This clone showed up just a few times. V is TRBV27 and J is TRBJ2-1, with 7 bases matching TRBD2. The germline V gene has CDR1 MNHEY and CDR2 SMNVEV (reference sequence). The CDR3 spans 16 residues. Trimming took 5 bases from V and 2 from J; bases not matched to a gene: 9. In DNA, the CDR3 is TGTGCCAGCAGTCCCCTGGCGGGAGCTACCTACAATGAGCAGTTCTTC. It translates to CASSPLAGATYNEQFF.

This clone was seen a few times. The chain has TRBV15 and TRBJ2-1, with TRBD2 matching 9 bases. Trimming removed 5 bases from V and 6 bases from J; junction bases left unmatched: 11. This CDR3 has 16 amino acids. Germline V gene lookup returns CDR1 LNHNV and CDR2 YYDKDF (reference sequence). The CDR3 loop is CATSGSGSFWGNEQFF. The CDR3 DNA is TGTGCCACCAGCGGTAGCGGGAGTTTTTGGGGCAATGAGCAGTTCTTC.

V gene TRBV4-1 combines with J gene TRBJ2-1; TRBD2 matches at 15 bases. Looked up from germline, CDR1 is MGHRA and CDR2 is YSYEKL. Unmatched junction bases numbered 7, after V lost 4 bases and J lost 9 bases. The CDR3 covers 16 residues. In DNA form, the CDR3 reads TGCGCCAGCAGCCTACGGACTAGCGGGAGGGATGGTGAGCAGTTCTTC. Its protein product is CASSLRTSGRDGEQFF.

The J gene is TRBJ2-5, the V gene TRBV5-8; 8 nucleotides line up with TRBD1. Germline CDR1 is SGHTS and CDR2 is YDEGEE. J was trimmed by 5 bases and V by 4 bases; bases with no gene match: 10. The CDR3 length is 15 residues. In DNA, the CDR3 is TGTGCCAGCAGCGGAGGGACAGGCTCGCTGGAGACCCAGTACTTC. It translates to CASSGGTGSLETQYF.

This clone showed up many times. The chain carries TRBV7-9 and TRBJ2-3, with 10 bases fitting TRBD2. The CDR3 runs 15 residues. Germline assignment: CDR1 SEHNR and CDR2 FQNEAQ (reference sequence). Trimming took 5 bases from V and 0 from J; bases not matched to a gene: 2. CDR3 amino acids: CASSTSGISTDTQYF. As DNA, the CDR3 is TGTGCCAGCAGCACTAGCGGGATTAGCACAGATACGCAGTATTTT.

V gene TRBV7-9 combines with J gene TRBJ2-3; weak D call: TRBD2 (5 bases). Trimming left V 2 bases short and J 4 bases short, with 10 bases between. Germline loops: CDR1 SEHNR, CDR2 FQNEAQ (reference sequence). The CDR3 extends over 14 amino acids. The CDR3 reads CASSLRSGADTQYF. CDR3 coding DNA: TGTGCCAGCAGCTTACGTTCCGGGGCAGATACGCAGTATTTT.

The V call is TRBV27, the J call TRBJ1-1; D unclear. Trimming left V 5 bases short and J 3 bases short, with 16 bases between. The germline gives CDR1 MNHEY, CDR2 SMNVEV (reference sequence). There are 15 residues in the CDR3. As DNA, the CDR3 is TGTGCCAGCAGTGGCAGCCCGTTCCTGGACACTGAAGCTTTCTTT. Translating gives CASSGSPFLDTEAFF.

This clone was observed a few times. The CDR3 reads CASSQDSSQANQPQHF. The CDR3 bases are TGTGCCAGCAGCCAAGATTCGTCGCAGGCCAATCAGCCCCAGCATTTT. V gene TRBV4-2 combines with J gene TRBJ1-5; D unclear. This CDR3 region has 16 residues. The V gene's germline CDR1 is LGHNA and CDR2 YNFKEQ. With 0 bases removed from V and 3 bases from J, the gap between germline ends came to 12 bases.

V and J are TRBV5-1 and TRBJ2-2; no firm D call. The germline gives CDR1 SGHRS, CDR2 YFSETQ. This CDR3 comprises 15 residues. Trimming cost V 4 bases and J 4 bases, with 14 bases left between them. The CDR3 sequence is CASSKSQSLTGELFF. CDR3 coding DNA: TGCGCCAGCAGCAAAAGCCAGTCCCTCACCGGGGAGCTGTTTTTT.

The table lists this clone with a few counts. CDR3 sequence reads: CASSLQAGSDTSTDTQYF. The CDR3 DNA reads as TGTGCCAGCAGCCTCCAGGCGGGCAGCGATACTAGCACAGATACGCAGTATTTT. V and J are TRBV7-9 and TRBJ2-3; weak D call: TRBD2 (5 bases). Germline V CDR1 and CDR2: SEHNR, FQNEAQ (reference sequence). The germline V and J ends were trimmed by 5 bases and 0 bases, with 21 bases remaining between them. This CDR3 has 18 amino acids.

There are a few counts of this clone. This sequence joins TRBV28 and TRBJ2-7; D is undetermined. The CDR3 spans 15 residues. From germline, CDR1 is MDHEN and CDR2 SYDVKM. The V gene lost 2 bases and the J gene lost 6 bases, with 17 bases spanning the gap. The CDR3 nucleotides read TGTGCCAGCAGTTTAGATCCGCCGACCTATTTCGAGCAGTACTTC. This translates into CASSLDPPTYFEQYF.

The chain combines TRBV7-9 with TRBJ2-7, with 8 positions matching TRBD2. This CDR3 has 15 amino acids. Trimming removed 3 bases from V and 5 bases from J; junction bases left unmatched: 9. CDR1 is SEHNR and CDR2 is FQNEAQ in the germline V gene (reference sequence). This chain's CDR3 is CASSFSSGRFHEQYF. The CDR3 coding sequence is TGTGCCAGCAGCTTTTCCAGCGGGAGATTTCACGAGCAGTACTTC.

Turning to this clone: At one end, the junction sequence differs from germline, possibly due to a read error. The chain is built from TRBV5-6 and TRBJ2-7; the match to TRBD1 covers 10 bases. The CDR3 is 13 amino acids. CDR1 and CDR2 from the germline V gene are SGHDT and YYEEEE. CDR3 residues: CASSSDRGLDRLF. DNA for the CDR3: TGTGCCAGCAGCTCCGACAGGGGGCTAGACAGGCTCTTC.

This clone has more than one count but fewer than ten. This CDR3 reads CASSPTPLASIMADTQYF. In DNA, the CDR3 is TGTGCCAGCAGCCCTACCCCCCTAGCAAGCATAATGGCAGATACGCAGTATTTT. This chain joins TRBV4-2 and TRBJ2-3; a possible D gene is TRBD2 (5 bases). CDR1 is LGHNA, CDR2 YNFKEQ, per germline. The V end was cut by 4 bases, the J end by 4 bases, with 24 bases between. This CDR3 is 18 amino acids long.